Following are 32 T cell receptor beta chains from one sample sequenced in a study of vaccination effects on CD4 cells after COVID-19. Before any sequencing was done, the ViraFEST assay used viral peptide pools to expand antigen-specific CD4+ T cells. Following culture for about 11 days, CD4+ T cells were isolated. Vaccination of participants consisted of two doses of either the BNT162b2 or mRNA-1273 vaccine. These receptors' targets are unknown. The data were produced by immunoSEQ multiplex PCR, yet TCRdb's version contains in-frame clones alone and is incomplete. The sample yields about 22,000 clones, 60% to 75% seen once. The material sequenced was CD4+ T cells from PBMCs cultured with HCoV-NL63 spike peptides, taken after COVID-19 vaccination. These receptor sequences come from a human donor who received a COVID-19 vaccine.

This rearrangement joins TRBV12-3 or TRBV12-4 to TRBJ2-5; D may be TRBD1 (5 bases). CDR3 length equals 13 residues. V lost 3 bases, J lost 2 bases, and 7 bases lay in between. CDR3 amino acids: CASSLQGQETQYF. As DNA, the CDR3 is TGTGCCAGCAGTTTGCAGGGTCAAGAGACCCAGTACTTC.

This clone was observed once. The J gene is TRBJ2-7, the V gene TRBV5-1, with 7 bases lining up with TRBD1. The V gene's germline CDR1 is SGHRS and CDR2 YFSETQ. The CDR3 totals 16 residues. V was pared by 5 bases and J by 0 bases, with 11 bases of the junction left unmatched. Here the CDR3 reads CASRSRGLLSSYEQYF. The CDR3 nucleotides read TGCGCCAGCAGATCGAGGGGGCTTCTTAGCTCCTACGAGCAGTACTTC.

The genes are TRBV14 and TRBJ1-2; 12 positions match TRBD1. CDR3 length equals 18 residues. V was pared by 2 bases and J by 4 bases, with 11 bases of the junction left unmatched. CDR1 SGHDN and CDR2 FVKESK come from the germline V gene. The CDR3 is CASSQNRDRGRLGYGYTF. As DNA, the CDR3 is TGTGCCAGCAGCCAAAACCGGGACAGGGGGCGCTTGGGCTATGGCTACACCTTC.

This sequence joins TRBV15 and TRBJ2-2; a weak D match, TRBD1 (5 bases). V lost 4 bases to trimming and J lost 3 bases, with 21 bases between them. This CDR3 region has 18 residues. Germline V lookup: CDR1 LNHNV, CDR2 YYDKDF (reference sequence). The DNA for the CDR3 is TGTGCCACCAGCATACCCAGGGTAGCCGGTCGGGACACCGGGGAGCTGTTTTTT. This sequence encodes CATSIPRVAGRDTGELFF.

In its sample, this clone was seen a few times. The V call is TRBV7-9, the J call TRBJ1-1; D is undetermined. CDR1 SEHNR and CDR2 FQNEAQ come from the germline V gene (reference sequence). CDR3 size: 16 residues. Trimming removed 5 bases from V and 6 bases from J, with 22 bases in between. The CDR3 region is CASSPAGGGSVPEAFF. The CDR3 nucleotides are TGTGCCAGCAGCCCCGCGGGCGGAGGATCCGTACCTGAAGCTTTCTTT.

The gene calls are TRBV11-2 and TRBJ2-7; 8 bases agree with TRBD1. The CDR3 is 13 amino acids. The germline gives CDR1 SGHAT, CDR2 FQNNGV. J lost 9 bases, V lost 1 base, and 5 bases had no gene match. The CDR3 is CASSLAGQDRQYF. The CDR3 nucleotides are TGTGCCAGCAGCTTAGCGGGACAGGATCGGCAGTACTTC.

This chain uses TRBV11-2 with TRBJ1-6; 8 bases map to TRBD1. This CDR3 contains 18 residues. With V trimmed by 5 bases and J by 5 bases, 14 bases remained unmatched. CDR1 and CDR2 from the germline V gene are SGHAT and FQNNGV. CDR3 region: CASSPDRGHRGDNSPLHF. The CDR3 coding sequence is TGTGCCAGCAGCCCCGATCGGGGTCACAGGGGGGATAATTCACCCCTCCACTTT.

This clone was recorded only once. The gene calls are TRBV27 and TRBJ1-2, with D possibly TRBD1 on 5 matching bases. Germline V gene lookup returns CDR1 MNHEY and CDR2 SMNVEV (reference sequence). Deletions cut 5 bases from V and 7 bases from J, with 14 bases between. This CDR3 is 13 amino acids long. The CDR3 protein is CASSPSSGPGYTF. In nucleotides, the CDR3 is TGTGCCAGCAGTCCCTCGTCAGGGCCTGGCTACACCTTC.

The chain links TRBV6-4 to TRBJ2-1; 7 positions match TRBD1. From germline, CDR1 is MRHNA and CDR2 SNTAGT. This CDR3 region has 14 residues. With 4 bases clipped from V and 2 bases from J, the junction kept 2 bases outside the gene matches. CDR3 sequence reads: CASSAGTAYNEQFF. In DNA, the CDR3 is TGTGCCAGCAGTGCTGGGACAGCCTACAATGAGCAGTTCTTC.

V gene TRBV15 combines with J gene TRBJ1-2; D perhaps matches TRBD1 (6 bases). Per the germline V gene, CDR1 is LNHNV and CDR2 is YYDKDF (reference sequence). The CDR3 has 14 residues. V lost 3 bases to trimming and J lost 2 bases, with 10 bases between them. The CDR3 region has the DNA TGTGCCACCAGCAGGGGCGGGGGCAACTATGGCTACACCTTC. It yields the protein CATSRGGGNYGYTF.

The chain is built from TRBV6-4 and TRBJ2-3; D call uncertain. V lost 3 bases and J 4 bases, leaving 11 bases between the germline ends. Germline V gene sequence: CDR1 MRHNA, CDR2 SNTAGT. The CDR3 extends over 14 amino acids. The CDR3 reads CASSDSPTPDTQYF. CDR3 coding DNA: TGTGCCAGCAGTGATTCCCCCACCCCAGATACGCAGTATTTT.

The V gene is TRBV4-1, the J gene TRBJ1-2; no firm D call. In germline, CDR1 is MGHRA, CDR2 YSYEKL. CDR3 size: 17 residues. V was trimmed by 6 bases and J by 7 bases, leaving 27 bases between them. CDR3 residues: CASRRLANTSGIFGYTF. Written as DNA, the CDR3 is TGCGCCAGCAGAAGACTTGCCAATACATCAGGTATTTTTGGCTACACCTTC.

V and J are TRBV6-5 and TRBJ1-1; the D is unclear. Deletions cut 0 bases from V and 3 bases from J, with 11 bases between. Per germline, CDR1 MNHEY and CDR2 SVGAGI. The CDR3 is 15 residues long. The CDR3 is CASSYSNLPDTEAFF. The CDR3 nucleotides are TGTGCCAGCAGTTACTCGAATTTACCCGACACTGAAGCTTTCTTT.

This clone was detected only once. The chain is built from TRBV7-7 and TRBJ1-5; D gene ambiguous. The CDR3 contains 13 residues. V dropped 1 base and J dropped 5 bases, with 6 bases sitting between them. In germline, CDR1 is SSHAT, CDR2 FNYEAQ (reference sequence). The CDR3 loop is CASSLGPDQPQHF. In nucleotides, the CDR3 is TGTGCCAGCAGCTTAGGTCCGGATCAGCCCCAGCATTTT.

This sequence joins TRBV11-2 and TRBJ2-1; 15 bases match TRBD2. Germline-derived CDR1 and CDR2 are SGHAT and FQNNGV. The CDR3 is 17 residues long. V shed 5 bases, J shed 4 bases, and the junction held 6 bases outside the gene matches. In DNA, the CDR3 is TGTGCCAGCAGCCTGAGAGGGACTAGCGGGGGGTACAATGAGCAGTTCTTC. Translated: CASSLRGTSGGYNEQFF.

In its sample, this clone was seen once. This sequence joins TRBV6-5 and TRBJ1-2; D ambiguous. Trimming took 0 bases from V and 5 from J, leaving 10 bases between them. The germline V gene encodes CDR1 MNHEY and CDR2 SVGAGI. The CDR3 is made up of 14 amino acids. This chain's CDR3 is CASSYSGLSYGYTF. The DNA for the CDR3 is TGTGCCAGCAGTTACTCAGGCTTGTCATATGGCTACACCTTC.

This clone was seen a single time. The CDR3 region is CASSQGVGAMDQPQHF. The CDR3 DNA reads as TGTGCCAGCAGCCAAGGGGTCGGGGCTATGGACCAGCCCCAGCATTTT. The rearrangement links TRBV7-8 to TRBJ1-5, with a possible D match to TRBD1 (5 bases). The CDR3 covers 16 residues. Looked up from germline, CDR1 is SGHVS and CDR2 is FQNEAQ. V shed 5 bases and J shed 7 bases, with 21 bases lying between them.

This clone was seen a handful of times. The chain recombines TRBV12-3 or TRBV12-4 with TRBJ1-5; TRBD1 matches 7 bases. The CDR3 spans 13 residues. The V segment lost 3 bases and the J segment 7 bases; nucleotides outside the gene matches: 3. The CDR3 sequence is CASSLNRGQPQHF. DNA for the CDR3: TGTGCCAGCAGTTTGAACAGGGGCCAGCCCCAGCATTTT.

The chain combines TRBV29-1 with TRBJ1-2, with 9 bases matching TRBD1. This CDR3 is built from 14 residues. The trim removed 6 bases at V and 6 bases at J, leaving 11 bases unmatched. CDR1 and CDR2 from the germline V gene are SQVTM and ANQGSEA. DNA of the CDR3: TGCAGCGTCGAAAAAGGACAGGGGATGAATGGCTACACCTTC. As protein: CSVEKGQGMNGYTF. The whole variable domain, remainder taken from reference TRBV29-1 and TRBJ1-2, is SAVISQKPSRDICQRGTSLTIQCQVDSQVTMMFWYRQQPGQSLTLIATANQGSEATYESGFVIDKFPISRPNLTFSTLTVSNMSPEDSSIYLCSVEKGQGMNGYTFGSGTRLTVV.

This chain links TRBV5-1 with TRBJ1-1, with a tentative D call TRBD1 (6 bases). CDR3 length: 16 amino acids. CDR1 SGHRS and CDR2 YFSETQ come from the germline V gene. V was pared by 5 bases and J by 2 bases, with 19 bases between. In DNA form, the CDR3 reads TGCGCCAGCAGTCCCGACAGGCGACCCTCTAACACTGAAGCTTTCTTT. Its translation is CASSPDRRPSNTEAFF.

This chain links TRBV18 with TRBJ1-1; no clear D. Trimming left V 3 bases short and J 3 bases short, with 14 bases between. The CDR3 is made up of 15 amino acids. Germline V CDR1 and CDR2: KGHSH, LQKENI. CDR3 protein: CASSPAGPWDTEAFF. The CDR3 bases are TGTGCCAGCTCACCCGCGGGCCCGTGGGACACTGAAGCTTTCTTT.

This clone has only a few counts. J is TRBJ1-1 and V is TRBV7-9; D remains unclear. The CDR3 sequence is 15 residues long. Deletions cut 0 bases from V and 4 bases from J, with 12 bases between. CDR1 is SEHNR and CDR2 is FQNEAQ in the germline V gene (reference sequence). This CDR3 is CASSLALSGITEAFF. CDR3 in DNA: TGTGCCAGCAGCTTAGCGCTATCGGGGATCACTGAAGCTTTCTTT.

This chain links TRBV5-1 with TRBJ2-3; TRBD1 aligns across 11 bases. Trimming removed 4 bases from V and 6 bases from J; junction bases left unmatched: 7. The CDR3 runs to 15 residues. Germline CDR1 SGHRS, CDR2 YFSETQ. CDR3: CASSPGQGAWDTQYF. Written as DNA, the CDR3 is TGCGCCAGCAGCCCCGGACAGGGGGCATGGGATACGCAGTATTTT.

The chain joins TRBV4-2 to TRBJ2-7; 9 bases line up with TRBD2. The trim removed 1 base at V and 3 bases at J, leaving 1 base unmatched. Germline V gene data show CDR1 as LGHNA and CDR2 as YNFKEQ. This CDR3 is 14 amino acids long. This CDR3 is CASSQASGVYEQYF. The CDR3 DNA reads as TGTGCCAGCAGCCAAGCTAGCGGGGTCTACGAGCAGTACTTC.

V gene TRBV6-1 combines with J gene TRBJ2-7, with D possibly TRBD1 on 5 matching bases. Germline V lookup: CDR1 MNHNS, CDR2 SASEGT. V shed 1 base and J shed 6 bases, with 22 bases lying between them. The CDR3 is made up of 17 amino acids. CDR3 in amino acids: CASSEEQLTGFSSEQYF. The DNA for the CDR3 is TGTGCCAGCAGTGAAGAGCAACTTACAGGCTTTTCAAGCGAGCAGTACTTC.

This rearrangement joins TRBV6-6 to TRBJ2-5; D not resolved. The V and J ends lost 6 bases and 5 bases respectively, with 13 bases between them. The CDR3 has 13 residues. The V gene's germline CDR1 is MNHNY and CDR2 SVGAGI (reference sequence). CDR3 residues: CASSPNPGETQYF. The CDR3 DNA reads as TGTGCCAGCAGCCCCAACCCTGGGGAGACCCAGTACTTC.

The chain carries TRBV18 and TRBJ2-7, with TRBD1 as a possible D gene (6 bases). Per germline, CDR1 KGHSH and CDR2 LQKENI. The germline V and J ends were trimmed by 3 bases and 2 bases, with 14 bases remaining between them. The CDR3 has 15 residues. The CDR3: CASSPKTGFTYEQYF. The CDR3 DNA follows: TGTGCCAGCTCACCGAAGACAGGTTTCACCTACGAGCAGTACTTC. Full variable domain (remainder filled in from reference TRBV18 and TRBJ2-7): NAGVMQNPRHLVRRRGQEARLRCSPMKGHSHVYWYRQLPEEGLKFMVYLQKENIIDESGMPKERFSAEFPKEGPSILRIQQVVRGDSAAYFCASSPKTGFTYEQYFGPGTRLTVT.

V and J are TRBV3-1 (or the pseudogene TRBV3-2) and TRBJ2-1; 10 nucleotides agree with TRBD2. V dropped 4 bases and J dropped 7; count of bases not matched to a gene: 7. Germline CDR1 LGHDT, CDR2 YNNKEL (reference sequence). The CDR3 spans 15 residues. CDR3 in amino acids: CASSREAGGRNEQFF. DNA of the CDR3: TGTGCCAGCAGCCGGGAAGCGGGAGGGAGAAATGAGCAGTTCTTC.

This chain connects TRBV18 to TRBJ2-5; possibly TRBD1 or TRBD2 for D (7 bases each). CDR1 is KGHSH, CDR2 LQKENI, per germline. The V and J ends lost 2 bases and 3 bases respectively, with 10 bases between them. CDR3 length: 14 amino acids. The CDR3 reads CASSPSGGEETQYF. The DNA of the CDR3 is TGTGCCAGCTCACCATCAGGGGGGGAAGAGACCCAGTACTTC.

The chain joins TRBV10-3 to TRBJ2-3; D possibly uses TRBD1 or TRBD2 (5 bases each). CDR1 ENHRY and CDR2 SYGVKD come from the germline V gene. V was trimmed by 6 bases and J by 1 base, leaving 14 bases between them. The CDR3 runs 15 residues. In nucleotides, the CDR3 is TGTGCCATCAGGGGGACGGCGCAACGCACAGATACGCAGTATTTT. Amino acid sequence: CAIRGTAQRTDTQYF.

V usage is TRBV5-4 and J usage is TRBJ1-3; D perhaps matches TRBD1 (5 bases). The CDR3 length is 14 residues. Looked up from germline, CDR1 is SGHNT and CDR2 is YYREEE (reference sequence). Trimming pared 2 bases from V and 2 bases from J, leaving 8 bases between. The CDR3 region is CASSLKGAGNTIYF. Here the CDR3 DNA reads TGTGCCAGCAGCTTAAAAGGGGCTGGAAACACCATATATTTT.

This clone has more than one count but fewer than ten. The chain carries TRBV9 and TRBJ1-4; D unclear. V was pared by 3 bases and J by 7 bases, with 16 bases between. The CDR3 loop spans 15 amino acids. Germline V lookup: CDR1 SGDLS, CDR2 YYNGEE. The CDR3 DNA follows: TGTGCCAGCAGCGCTGGGTACTCCGAAGTTGAAAAACTGTTTTTT. This codes for CASSAGYSEVEKLFF.